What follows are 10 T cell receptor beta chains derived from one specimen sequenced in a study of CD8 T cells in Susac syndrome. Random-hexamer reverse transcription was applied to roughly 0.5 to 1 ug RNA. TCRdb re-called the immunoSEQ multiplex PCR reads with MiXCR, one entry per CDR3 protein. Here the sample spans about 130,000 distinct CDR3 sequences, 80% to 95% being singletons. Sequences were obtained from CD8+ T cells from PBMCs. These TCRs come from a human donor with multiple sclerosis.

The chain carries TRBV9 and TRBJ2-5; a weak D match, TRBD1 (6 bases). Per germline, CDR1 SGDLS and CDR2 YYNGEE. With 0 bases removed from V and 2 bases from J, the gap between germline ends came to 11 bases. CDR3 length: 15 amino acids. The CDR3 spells CASSVAGAPQETQYF. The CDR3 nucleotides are TGTGCCAGCAGCGTAGCAGGGGCCCCTCAAGAGACCCAGTACTTC.

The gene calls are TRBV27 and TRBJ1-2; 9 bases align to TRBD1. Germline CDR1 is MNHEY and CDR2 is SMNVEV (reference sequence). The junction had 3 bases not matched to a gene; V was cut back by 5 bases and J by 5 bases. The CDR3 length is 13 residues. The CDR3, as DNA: TGTGCCAGCAGTGTTGGGACAGGGTATGGCTACACCTTC. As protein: CASSVGTGYGYTF.

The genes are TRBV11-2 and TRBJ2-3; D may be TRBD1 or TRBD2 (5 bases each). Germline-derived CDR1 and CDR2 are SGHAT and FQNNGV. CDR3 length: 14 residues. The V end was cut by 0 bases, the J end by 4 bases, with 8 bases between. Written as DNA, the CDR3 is TGTGCCAGCAGCTTAGATGGGGGAGCAGATACGCAGTATTTT. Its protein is CASSLDGGADTQYF.

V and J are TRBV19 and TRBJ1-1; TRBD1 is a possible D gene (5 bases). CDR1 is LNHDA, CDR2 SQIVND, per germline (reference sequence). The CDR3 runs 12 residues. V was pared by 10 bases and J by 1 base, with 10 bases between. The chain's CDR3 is CATLGRNTEAFF. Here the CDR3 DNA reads TGTGCCACCCTGGGACGGAACACTGAAGCTTTCTTT.

The CDR3 region is CSVPSGTGDTEAFF. The CDR3 DNA follows: TGCAGCGTTCCCTCCGGGACAGGGGACACTGAAGCTTTCTTT. J is TRBJ1-1 and V is TRBV29-1, with 10 bases that match TRBD1. The CDR3 contains 14 residues. Germline V CDR1 and CDR2: SQVTM, ANQGSEA. V lost 5 bases to trimming and J lost 3 bases; unmatched junction nucleotides: 6.

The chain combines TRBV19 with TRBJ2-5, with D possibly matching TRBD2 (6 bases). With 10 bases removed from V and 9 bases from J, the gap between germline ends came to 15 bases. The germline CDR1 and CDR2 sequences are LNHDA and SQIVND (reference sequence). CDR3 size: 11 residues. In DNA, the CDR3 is TGTGCCACTCGGGGGTTGCGGTCCCAGTACTTC. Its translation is CATRGLRSQYF.

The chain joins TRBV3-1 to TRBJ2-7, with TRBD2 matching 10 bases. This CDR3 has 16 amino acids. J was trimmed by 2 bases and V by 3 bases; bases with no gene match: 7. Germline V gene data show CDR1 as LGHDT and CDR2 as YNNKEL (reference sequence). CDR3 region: CASSQLSSGGTYEQYF. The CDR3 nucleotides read TGTGCCAGCAGCCAGCTTTCTAGCGGGGGCACCTACGAGCAGTACTTC.

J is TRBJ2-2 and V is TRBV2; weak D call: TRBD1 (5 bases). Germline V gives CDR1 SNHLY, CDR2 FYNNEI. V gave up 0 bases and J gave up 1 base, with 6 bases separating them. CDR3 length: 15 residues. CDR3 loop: CASSEAGRNTGELFF. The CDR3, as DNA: TGTGCCAGCAGTGAAGCGGGGCGGAACACCGGGGAGCTGTTTTTT.

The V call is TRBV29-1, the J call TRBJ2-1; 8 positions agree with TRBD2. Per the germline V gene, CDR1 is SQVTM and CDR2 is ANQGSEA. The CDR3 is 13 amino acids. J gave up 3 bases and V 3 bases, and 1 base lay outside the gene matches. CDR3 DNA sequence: TGCAGCGTTGACGGGAGGGTCTACAATGAGCAGTTCTTC. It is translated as CSVDGRVYNEQFF.

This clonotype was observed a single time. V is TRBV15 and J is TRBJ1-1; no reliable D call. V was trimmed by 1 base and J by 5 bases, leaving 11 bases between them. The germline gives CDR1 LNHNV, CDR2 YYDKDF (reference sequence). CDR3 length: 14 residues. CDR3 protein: CATSRGGGLTEAFF. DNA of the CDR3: TGTGCCACCAGCAGAGGCGGCGGGTTGACTGAAGCTTTCTTT.